These T cell receptor beta chains were read from a single sample in a study of early T cells in non-severe SARS-CoV-2 infection. Via MiXCR, TCRdb re-called the 5' RACE reads, giving one row per CDR3 protein. The sample lists roughly 56,000 distinct CDR3 sequences, about 14% occurring once. The sample here was whole blood, taken at baseline. These receptors originate from an adult who was a healthcare worker with PCR-confirmed SARS-CoV-2 infection or an uninfected control (not recorded which). CDR3s include the opening cysteine and the closing phenylalanine or tryptophan. A D gene is named only where the DNA matches it firmly. Size is stated for part of the rows, as once, few or many counts, or as a class when the clone is expanded.

v_call	j_call	d_call	clone_size	cdr3_aa	cdr3_nt
TRBV18	TRBJ1-1	NA	few	CASSPRHLNTEAFF	TGTGCCAGCTCACCCCGACACCTGAACACTGAAGCTTTCTTT
TRBV11-2	TRBJ2-6	NA	NA	CASRPLSGANVLTF	TGTGCCAGCCGCCCCCTCTCTGGGGCCAACGTCCTGACTTTC
TRBV2	TRBJ2-4	NA	few	CASRDRFTLAKNIQYF	TGTGCCAGCAGGGACCGATTCACACTAGCCAAAAACATTCAGTACTTC
TRBV10-3	TRBJ2-7	TRBD1	few	CAISVGTATEQYF	TGTGCCATCAGTGTAGGGACAGCCACCGAGCAGTACTTC
TRBV11-2	TRBJ2-1	NA	many	CASSLVFVPEQFF	TGTGCCAGCAGCTTAGTTTTTGTTCCTGAGCAGTTCTTC
TRBV5-1	TRBJ2-2	TRBD1	many	CASSLVPAGQGLTGELFF	TGCGCCAGCAGCTTGGTACCGGCCGGACAGGGGCTGACCGGGGAGCTGTTTTTT
TRBV18	TRBJ1-5	TRBD1	few	CASSPQGDQPQHF	TGTGCCAGCTCCCCTCAGGGGGATCAGCCCCAGCATTTT
TRBV3-1	TRBJ1-5	TRBD1	NA	CASSRGQVDQPQHF	TGTGCCAGCAGCAGGGGACAGGTTGATCAGCCCCAGCATTTT
TRBV20-1	TRBJ1-1	NA	NA	CSAGRRNTEAFF	TGCAGTGCGGGACGGCGGAACACTGAAGCTTTCTTT
TRBV5-8	TRBJ1-3	TRBD1	NA	CASSLGTGAGNTIYF	TGTGCCAGCAGCTTGGGGACAGGGGCTGGAAACACCATATATTTT
TRBV5-1	TRBJ2-5	NA	NA	CASSLGGGREETQYF	TGCGCCAGCAGCTTAGGTGGGGGCCGGGAAGAGACCCAGTACTTC
TRBV4-1	TRBJ1-5	TRBD1	once	CASSQVQGYQPQHF	TGCGCCAGCAGCCAAGTACAGGGGTATCAGCCCCAGCATTTT
TRBV19	TRBJ2-2	TRBD1	few	CASNDRGDTGELFF	TGTGCCAGTAACGACAGGGGAGACACCGGGGAGCTGTTTTTT
TRBV25-1	TRBJ1-1	NA	many	CASSELVRGKTEAFF	TGTGCCAGCAGTGAACTCGTTCGGGGGAAGACTGAAGCTTTCTTT
TRBV10-3	TRBJ2-3	NA	NA	CAIRTGGRADTQYF	TGTGCCATCAGAACGGGGGGCCGGGCAGATACGCAGTATTTT
TRBV2	TRBJ2-3	TRBD1	NA	CASNLQGSGTDTQYF	TGTGCCAGCAACCTACAGGGGAGCGGCACAGATACGCAGTATTTT
TRBV5-1	TRBJ2-5	NA	few	CASSPAKETQYF	TGCGCCAGCAGCCCAGCGAAAGAGACCCAGTACTTC
TRBV6-6	TRBJ1-5	NA	NA	CASSYVSNQPQHF	TGTGCCAGCAGTTATGTTAGCAATCAGCCCCAGCATTTT
TRBV6-5	TRBJ1-1	NA	many	CASSYQTGGSTEAFF	TGTGCCAGCAGTTACCAGACGGGGGGGAGCACTGAAGCTTTCTTT
TRBV14	TRBJ1-2	TRBD1	NA	CASSLTGLYGYTF	TGTGCCAGCAGCTTGACAGGGCTTTATGGCTACACCTTC
TRBV6-2/TRBV6-3	TRBJ1-2	NA	few	CASSSESPIGYTF	TGTGCCAGCAGTTCGGAATCGCCCATTGGCTACACCTTC
TRBV5-1	TRBJ1-1	TRBD1	many	CASSVGQGDTEAFF	TGCGCCAGCAGCGTCGGACAGGGCGACACTGAAGCTTTCTTT
TRBV11-2	TRBJ2-1	NA	NA	CASSQGRPEQFF	TGTGCCAGCAGCCAAGGACGCCCGGAGCAGTTCTTC
TRBV29-1	TRBJ1-1	NA	NA	CSVPGQTNTEAFF	TGCAGCGTCCCGGGACAAACGAACACTGAAGCTTTCTTT
TRBV3-1	TRBJ2-3	NA	few	CASSPILFGPVDTQYF	TGTGCCAGCAGCCCCATCCTGTTCGGGCCGGTGGATACGCAGTATTTT
TRBV21-1	TRBJ1-2	NA	NA	CASSTRQGHRRNYGYTF	TGTGCCAGCAGCACCCGACAGGGTCATAGACGTAACTATGGCTACACCTTC
TRBV18	TRBJ2-1	NA	few	CASSPADEFPNEQFF	TGTGCCAGCTCACCAGCGGACGAATTCCCCAATGAGCAGTTCTTC
TRBV12-3/TRBV12-4	TRBJ2-4	NA	few	CASRGGGSAAKNIQYF	TGTGCCAGCAGAGGGGGGGGCTCCGCGGCCAAAAACATTCAGTACTTC
TRBV20-1	TRBJ2-3	TRBD2	NA	CSARDPLRGGSDTQYF	TGCAGTGCTAGAGACCCCCTGCGGGGGGGATCAGATACGCAGTATTTT
TRBV4-2	TRBJ2-3	TRBD2	NA	CASSQDPLAGGSTFTDTQYF	TGTGCCAGCAGCCAAGATCCACTAGCGGGGGGCTCAACGTTCACAGATACGCAGTATTTT
TRBV7-6	TRBJ2-1	NA	NA	CASSSGAGAYNEQFF	TGTGCCAGCAGCTCAGGGGCAGGGGCCTACAATGAGCAGTTCTTC
TRBV6-6	TRBJ2-5	NA	NA	CASSYSGGPQETQYF	TGTGCCAGCAGTTACTCAGGGGGACCCCAAGAGACCCAGTACTTC
TRBV7-9	TRBJ2-1	TRBD2	NA	CASSSYSGGRDEQFF	TGTGCCAGCAGCAGCTATTCCGGGGGGAGGGATGAGCAGTTCTTC
TRBV7-6	TRBJ2-3	TRBD2	many	CASSPGPTSPTQYF	TGTGCCAGCAGCCCCGGACCGACTAGCCCTACGCAGTATTTT
TRBV18	TRBJ2-7	NA	NA	CASSPDFDYEQYF	TGTGCCAGCTCACCGGATTTCGATTACGAGCAGTACTTC
TRBV28	TRBJ2-5	NA	medium-sized	CASTTWTWGRSAQETQYF	TGTGCCAGCACCACCTGGACTTGGGGACGCTCGGCGCAAGAGACCCAGTACTTC
TRBV12-3/TRBV12-4	TRBJ2-1	TRBD2	few	CASGLAGANEQFF	TGTGCCAGCGGACTAGCGGGAGCAAATGAGCAGTTCTTC
TRBV7-7	TRBJ2-7	NA	few	CASSPGAGAWEQYF	TGTGCTAGCAGCCCTGGGGCAGGGGCCTGGGAGCAGTACTTC
TRBV20-1	TRBJ2-3	TRBD2	few	CSAPPGLAGGYATDTQYF	TGCAGTGCCCCTCCGGGACTAGCGGGAGGATACGCCACAGATACGCAGTATTTT
TRBV19	TRBJ2-2	NA	NA	CASSMGQTNTGELFF	TGTGCCAGTAGTATGGGGCAGACGAACACCGGGGAGCTGTTTTTT
TRBV9	TRBJ2-7	NA	few	CASSRDRSGYEQYF	TGTGCCAGCAGCCGGGACCGTAGCGGCTACGAGCAGTACTTC
TRBV7-7	TRBJ2-3	NA	NA	CASSSRDNTDTQYF	TGTGCCAGCAGCTCTAGGGACAACACAGATACGCAGTATTTT
TRBV5-4	TRBJ2-2	TRBD1	few	CASSLTGDTGELFF	TGTGCCAGCAGCTTGACAGGGGACACCGGGGAGCTGTTTTTT
TRBV5-4	TRBJ2-1	NA	few	CASSLAADLALYNEQFF	TGTGCCAGCAGCTTGGCTGCCGACCTGGCTTTATACAATGAGCAGTTCTTC
TRBV7-9	TRBJ2-7	NA	few	CASSLDISAGPNEQYF	TGTGCCAGCAGTCTCGACATATCGGCGGGACCAAACGAGCAGTACTTC
TRBV6-2/TRBV6-3	TRBJ2-3	TRBD2	NA	CAIAGGTSTDTQYF	TGTGCCATCGCGGGGGGGACTAGCACAGATACGCAGTATTTT
TRBV25-1	TRBJ1-6	NA	few	CASSSSLGNSPLHF	TGTGCCAGCAGTTCATCATTGGGCAATTCACCCCTCCACTTT
TRBV20-1	TRBJ2-5	NA	NA	CSVRKAGKETQYF	TGCAGTGTTAGAAAGGCAGGGAAGGAGACCCAGTACTTC